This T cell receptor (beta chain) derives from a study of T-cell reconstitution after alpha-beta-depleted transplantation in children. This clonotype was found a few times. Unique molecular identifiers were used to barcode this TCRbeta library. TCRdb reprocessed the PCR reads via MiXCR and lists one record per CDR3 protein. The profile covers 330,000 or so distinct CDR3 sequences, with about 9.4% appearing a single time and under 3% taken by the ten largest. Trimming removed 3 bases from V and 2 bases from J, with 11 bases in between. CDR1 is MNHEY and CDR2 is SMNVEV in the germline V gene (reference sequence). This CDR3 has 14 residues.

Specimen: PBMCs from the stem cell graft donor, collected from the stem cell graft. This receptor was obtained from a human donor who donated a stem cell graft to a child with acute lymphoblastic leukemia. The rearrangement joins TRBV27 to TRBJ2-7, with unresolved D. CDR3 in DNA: TGTGCCAGCAGTTTTAGTCGGCAGACCTACGAGCAGTACTTC. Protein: CASSFSRQTYEQYF.